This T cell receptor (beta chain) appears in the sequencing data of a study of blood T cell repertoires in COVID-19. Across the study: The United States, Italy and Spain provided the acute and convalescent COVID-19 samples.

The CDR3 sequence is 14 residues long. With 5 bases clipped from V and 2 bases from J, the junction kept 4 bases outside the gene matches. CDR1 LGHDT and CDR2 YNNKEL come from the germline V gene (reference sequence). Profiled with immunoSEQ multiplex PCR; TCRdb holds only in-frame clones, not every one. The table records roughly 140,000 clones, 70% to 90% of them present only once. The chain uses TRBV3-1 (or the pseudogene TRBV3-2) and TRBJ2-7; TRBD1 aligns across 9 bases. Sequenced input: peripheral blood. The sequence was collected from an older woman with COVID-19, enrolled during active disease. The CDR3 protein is CASSGDRDAYEQYF. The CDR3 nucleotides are TGTGCCAGCAGCGGGGACAGGGACGCCTACGAGCAGTACTTC.